A selection of T cell receptor beta chains follows, all from one sample in a study of T cells after yellow fever vaccination. TCRdb analysed the 5' RACE reads with MiXCR anew, one entry per CDR3 protein. The sample has 300,000 to 400,000 distinct CDR3 sequences, 3% to 4.5% seen once; the top ten hold approximately 24%. This material consisted of PBMCs, taken 5 days after the yellow fever booster vaccination. All receptors derive from a man between 18 and 35 years old who received the YFV17D yellow fever vaccine. CDR3s include the opening cysteine and the closing phenylalanine or tryptophan. The D gene is left open where the match is weak. Where a row states a size, it is once, few, many or the class of an expanded clone; other rows omit it.

size | J | D | V | DNA | CDR3
- | TRBJ1-2 | TRBD1 | TRBV7-2 | TGTGCCAGCAGCAAACAAACAGGGGGCGCAGATGGCTACACCTTC | CASSKQTGGADGYTF
few | TRBJ2-2 | - | TRBV6-6 | TGTGCCAGCAGTTACCTTAGACGCACCGGGGAGCTGTTTTTT | CASSYLRRTGELFF
many | TRBJ2-2 | - | TRBV2 | TGTGCCAGCAGCTTGCTCGGGGCCCTGCCCGGGGAGCTGTTTTTT | CASSLLGALPGELFF
few | TRBJ2-1 | - | TRBV19 | TGTGCCAGTAACCCACAGGGCTTCGGTGAGCAGTTCTTC | CASNPQGFGEQFF
- | TRBJ2-2 | - | TRBV30 | TGTGCCTGGAGTTTAGCCAGGTTGAACACCGGGGAGCTGTTTTTT | CAWSLARLNTGELFF
few | TRBJ1-5 | TRBD1 | TRBV27 | TGTGCCAGCAGGACAGGGGTTATTGGTCAGCCCCAGCATTTT | CASRTGVIGQPQHF
many | TRBJ2-7 | TRBD1 | TRBV20-1 | TGCAGTGCTAGAGTAAGGGGGCAGAACGAGCAGTACTTC | CSARVRGQNEQYF
- | TRBJ1-2 | - | TRBV20-1 | TGCAGTGCTCTGACGCACAGGTCGCCTATCTATGGCTACACCTTC | CSALTHRSPIYGYTF
- | TRBJ1-3 | - | TRBV20-1 | TGCAGTGTCGGGGGGAGCTCTGGAAACACCATATATTTT | CSVGGSSGNTIYF
- | TRBJ1-2 | - | TRBV5-4 | TGTGCCAGCAGCTGGGGGGACCGCCCTGGCTACACCTTC | CASSWGDRPGYTF
many | TRBJ1-5 | - | TRBV4-1 | TGCGCCAGCAGCCAATTAGGAGGGAGGCAGCCCCAGCATTTT | CASSQLGGRQPQHF
many | TRBJ1-2 | - | TRBV14 | TGTGCCAGCAGCCAAGATCGGTCGGGGGACTATGGCTACACCTTC | CASSQDRSGDYGYTF
many | TRBJ1-1 | - | TRBV12-3/TRBV12-4 | TGTGCCAGCAGGGTCGGGGGGAAGACTGAAGCTTTCTTT | CASRVGGKTEAFF
many | TRBJ2-1 | - | TRBV28 | TGTGCCAGCAGTTTAGCAGGAGAGCAGTTCTTC | CASSLAGEQFF
few | TRBJ1-2 | - | TRBV5-5 | TGTGCCAGCAGCACGACAGCGAATTTCTATGGCTACACCTTC | CASSTTANFYGYTF
- | TRBJ2-3 | - | TRBV6-6 | TGTGCCAGCAGTTGGGGGGGGGGCATCAGCACAGATACGCAGTATTTT | CASSWGGGISTDTQYF
many | TRBJ2-3 | TRBD2 | TRBV7-2 | TGTGCCAGCAGCTTACTAGCGGGGCCCAGCACAGATACGCAGTATTTT | CASSLLAGPSTDTQYF
many | TRBJ2-2 | TRBD2 | TRBV12-3/TRBV12-4 | TGTGCCAGCAGGGAGCGGGAGGGAACCGGGGAGCTGTTTTTT | CASREREGTGELFF
many | TRBJ1-1 | - | TRBV9 | TGTGCCAGCAGCGCCAGGGGGAACACTGAAGCTTTCTTT | CASSARGNTEAFF
medium-sized | TRBJ2-7 | - | TRBV30 | TGTGCCTGGAGTGTACAGGTCCAGTACGAGCAGTACTTC | CAWSVQVQYEQYF
many | TRBJ2-7 | - | TRBV7-9 | TGTGCCAGCAGCTTAGCTCAGGGTCTGGTCTACGAGCAGTACTTC | CASSLAQGLVYEQYF
few | TRBJ2-1 | TRBD2 | TRBV7-9 | TGTGCCAGCAGCCGATCACTAGCGGGGGCCTACAATGAGCAGTTCTTC | CASSRSLAGAYNEQFF
many | TRBJ2-1 | - | TRBV4-1 | TGCGCCAGCAGCCAAGATGAAGGAGGCACATACAATGAGCAGTTCTTC | CASSQDEGGTYNEQFF
- | TRBJ1-2 | TRBD1 | TRBV6-5 | TGTGCCAGCAGTTACGCACAGGGGGCTAACTATGGCTACACCTTC | CASSYAQGANYGYTF
few | TRBJ1-6 | TRBD1 | TRBV7-9 | TGTGCCAGCAGCCTAGCGGGACAGGGACGTTCACCCCTCCACTTT | CASSLAGQGRSPLHF
medium-sized | TRBJ2-2 | - | TRBV5-1 | TGCGCCAGCAGCTCGAACGGGGCTAACGCGAACACCGGGGAGCTGTTTTTT | CASSSNGANANTGELFF
many | TRBJ2-1 | - | TRBV7-2 | TGTGCCAGCAGCTTAGCGCAGTACTACAACAATGAGCAGTTCTTC | CASSLAQYYNNEQFF